Included here is one T cell receptor (beta chain) sequence, with context. This clonotype was detected ten times or more. The target of this receptor is not known. Base quality data are lacking; no much larger clone is found one base away. The intended sense of this specimen's time point label: sample taken at primary tumor resection. Donors were 72 patients with early-stage, untreated non-small cell lung cancer from the lung TRACERx cohort. For TCR sequencing, whole RNA was extracted from tumor and nontumor lung tissue, or from cryopreserved PBMC samples, and no cell sorting was done. Only patients with enough RNA available from two or more tumor regions were chosen for TCR sequencing. This specimen belongs to a study of spatial heterogeneity in lung cancer (dated by TCRdb to the late 2010s). Looking at the study overall: Beta-chain transcripts were consistently detected in greater numbers than alpha-chain transcripts, which likely reflects a higher abundance of beta-chain transcripts. In the raw uncorrected reads, each unique combination of TCR and UMI appeared on average more than ten times. The study quantitatively compared TCR alpha and beta repertoires across multiple tumor regions, matched nontumor lung and blood in non-small cell lung cancer. TCR repertoire features were related to nonsynonymous mutation counts determined by whole-exome sequencing of tumor tissue. At surgery, some 200 tumor regions, approximately 64 matched nontumor lung samples and 56 PBMC samples were TCR-sequenced for both alpha and beta chains.

Receptor amplification or capture employed 5' RACE. Sequencing was performed on a NextSeq 500. To allow correction of PCR and sequencing errors, the TCR library protocol tagged every TCR cDNA molecule with a unique molecular identifier. On the study's bioinformatics: Decombinator tools were used for TCR identification, UMI-based error correction and CDR3 extraction. Expanded TCRs were defined as those above a frequency of 2 per 1,000, corresponding to the top 1% of the tumor frequency distribution. Rényi diversity was computed with the R vegan package after subsampling each repertoire 100 times to 5,000 TCRs. CDR3 similarity networks were constructed using string-kernel similarity of amino acid triplets, with links drawn between CDR3s whose pairwise similarity was above 0.82. TCRdb trimmed the raw reads at Q25, called clones with MiXCR and kept productive beta chains. Records with the same CDR3 protein are collapsed into one entry carrying the most frequent genes and DNA. What appears here as the V and J calls and clone size reflects TCRdb's work, not the paper's. Across this sample there are about 23,000 distinct CDR3 sequences, with about 4.7% seen only once. The ten largest make up around 5.5% of the sample.

The paper's findings and limits, for the study overall: Confirming at a functional level the hypothesis that regional TCRs recognize regional mutations was considered to require additional single-cell paired TCR alpha and beta sequencing. Ubiquitous expanded tumor TCRs showed up in blood more often at tumor resection than at routine follow-up.

This clonotype was sampled from a male donor with early-stage non-small cell lung cancer. The material was PBMCs, obtained at surgery.

The sequenced DNA is TGTGCCAGCAGCTTAACAGGGTCCCACGAGCAGTACTTC. Its translation reads: CASSLTGSHEQYF. The chain links TRBV7-2 with TRBJ2-7; the best D guess is TRBD1, with 6 bases matching. V is shortened by 2 bases, J by 5 bases, and the region joining them spans 10 bases. Taken from the germline V gene, the CDR1 and CDR2 loops are SGHTA and FQGNSA. CDR3 length: 13 amino acids, cysteine to phenylalanine. Only the CDR3 DNA is retained, 39 bases long and in frame from the first base.